Listed below are T cell receptor beta chains from one sample, sequenced in a study of cytomegalovirus exposure and HLA in healthy donors. Using immunoSEQ multiplex PCR, the repertoire was profiled, and TCRdb retains in-frame clones only, with some absent. The sample includes roughly 99,000 clones, more than 65% seen only once; the top ten take roughly 4.2%. The sequenced sample consisted of PBMCs. The source of these receptors is a male donor in good health and CMV-seronegative. The CDR3 runs from the conserved cysteine through the conserved F or W. The order of the fields is CDR3 length, J gene, D gene, V gene, clone size, CDR3 protein, CDR3 DNA. D genes are given only for firm matches. Rows give clone size only sometimes, using once, few, many, or a class for an expanded clone.

len: 18
j_gene: TRBJ2-3
d_gene: .
v_gene: TRBV4-1
abundance: few
CDR3aa: CASSQDEGRVLSTDTQYF
CDR3nt: TGCGCCAGCAGCCAAGATGAGGGCAGAGTTCTTAGCACAGATACGCAGTATTTT

len: 19
j_gene: TRBJ2-3
d_gene: TRBD2
v_gene: TRBV2
abundance: .
CDR3aa: CASSETSGLAGHPTDTQYF
CDR3nt: TGTGCCAGCAGTGAGACCTCTGGACTAGCGGGACACCCCACAGATACGCAGTATTTT

len: 19
j_gene: TRBJ2-1
d_gene: .
v_gene: TRBV7-9
abundance: .
CDR3aa: CASSFRGVGAWPFLDEQFF
CDR3nt: TGTGCCAGCAGCTTCAGGGGTGTTGGAGCCTGGCCTTTTCTCGATGAGCAGTTCTTC

len: 13
j_gene: TRBJ2-3
d_gene: .
v_gene: TRBV29-1
abundance: few
CDR3aa: CSVEGQNTDTQYF
CDR3nt: TGCAGCGTTGAAGGCCAGAACACAGATACGCAGTATTTT

len: 15
j_gene: TRBJ1-5
d_gene: .
v_gene: TRBV2
abundance: .
CDR3aa: CASSEAWGGNQPQHF
CDR3nt: TGTGCCAGCAGTGAAGCGTGGGGGGGCAATCAGCCCCAGCATTTT

len: 13
j_gene: TRBJ2-1
d_gene: .
v_gene: TRBV27
abundance: .
CDR3aa: CASSIYSYNEQFF
CDR3nt: TGTGCCAGCAGTATTTACAGCTACAATGAGCAGTTCTTC

len: 20
j_gene: TRBJ2-1
d_gene: TRBD2
v_gene: TRBV28
abundance: .
CDR3aa: CASSYFWTSESLGDGNEQFF
CDR3nt: TGTGCCAGCAGTTATTTCTGGACTAGCGAGAGCTTGGGAGATGGCAATGAGCAGTTCTTC

len: 15
j_gene: TRBJ2-7
d_gene: TRBD1
v_gene: TRBV18
abundance: few
CDR3aa: CASSPPDRGLYEQYF
CDR3nt: TGTGCCAGCTCACCACCAGACAGGGGGCTCTACGAGCAGTACTTC

len: 12
j_gene: TRBJ2-3
d_gene: TRBD1
v_gene: TRBV27
abundance: .
CDR3aa: CASRAGQGASHF
CDR3nt: TGTGCCAGCAGAGCCGGACAGGGGGCATCGCATTTT

len: 13
j_gene: TRBJ2-3
d_gene: .
v_gene: TRBV10-3
abundance: .
CDR3aa: CAIADGSTDTQYF
CDR3nt: TGTGCCATTGCGGATGGGAGCACAGATACGCAGTATTTT

len: 14
j_gene: TRBJ1-1
d_gene: .
v_gene: TRBV25-1
abundance: once
CDR3aa: CASSESPDRTEAFF
CDR3nt: TGTGCCAGCAGTGAATCCCCTGACAGGACTGAAGCTTTCTTT

len: 14
j_gene: TRBJ2-1
d_gene: .
v_gene: TRBV6-5
abundance: .
CDR3aa: CASSYSKGGNEQFF
CDR3nt: TGTGCCAGCAGTTACTCGAAAGGGGGCAATGAGCAGTTCTTC

len: 14
j_gene: TRBJ1-2
d_gene: TRBD1
v_gene: TRBV5-1
abundance: .
CDR3aa: CASSPRTGGFGYTF
CDR3nt: TGCGCCAGCAGCCCGAGGACAGGGGGTTTTGGCTACACCTTC

len: 14
j_gene: TRBJ2-7
d_gene: .
v_gene: TRBV19
abundance: .
CDR3aa: CASRWDKSSYEQYF
CDR3nt: TGTGCCAGTAGATGGGACAAGAGCTCCTACGAGCAGTACTTC